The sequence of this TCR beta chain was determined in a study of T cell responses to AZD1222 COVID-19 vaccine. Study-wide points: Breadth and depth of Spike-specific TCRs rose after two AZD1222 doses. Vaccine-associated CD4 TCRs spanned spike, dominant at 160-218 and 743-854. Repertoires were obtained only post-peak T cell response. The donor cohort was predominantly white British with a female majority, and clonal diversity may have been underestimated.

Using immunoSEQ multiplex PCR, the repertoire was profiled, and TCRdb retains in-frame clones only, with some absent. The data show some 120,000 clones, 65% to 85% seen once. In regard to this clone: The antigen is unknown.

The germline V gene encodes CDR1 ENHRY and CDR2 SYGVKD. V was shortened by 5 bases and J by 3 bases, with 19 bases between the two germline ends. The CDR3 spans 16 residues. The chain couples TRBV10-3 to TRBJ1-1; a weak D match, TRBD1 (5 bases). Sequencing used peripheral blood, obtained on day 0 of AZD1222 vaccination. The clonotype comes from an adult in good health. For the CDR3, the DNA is TGTGCCATCAGTACCGGACAAGGCCGACTTGACACTGAAGCTTTCTTT. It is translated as CAISTGQGRLDTEAFF.